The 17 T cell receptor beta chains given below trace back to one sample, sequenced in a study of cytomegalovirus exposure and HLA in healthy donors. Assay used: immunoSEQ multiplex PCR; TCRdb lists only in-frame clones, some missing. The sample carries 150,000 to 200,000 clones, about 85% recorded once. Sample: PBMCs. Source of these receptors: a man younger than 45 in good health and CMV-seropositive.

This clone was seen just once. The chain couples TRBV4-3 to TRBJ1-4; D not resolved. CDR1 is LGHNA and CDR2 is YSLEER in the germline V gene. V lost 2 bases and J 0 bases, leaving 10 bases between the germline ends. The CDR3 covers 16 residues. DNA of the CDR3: TGCGCCAGCAGCCAAAGCCCGGCGGCAACTAATGAAAAACTGTTTTTT. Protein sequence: CASSQSPAATNEKLFF.

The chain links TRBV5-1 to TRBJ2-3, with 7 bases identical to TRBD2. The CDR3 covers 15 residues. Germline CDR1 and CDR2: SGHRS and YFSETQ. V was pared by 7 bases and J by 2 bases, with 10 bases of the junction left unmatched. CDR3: CASVSGGGTTDTQYF. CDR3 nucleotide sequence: TGCGCCAGCGTGAGTGGCGGGGGAACCACAGATACGCAGTATTTT.

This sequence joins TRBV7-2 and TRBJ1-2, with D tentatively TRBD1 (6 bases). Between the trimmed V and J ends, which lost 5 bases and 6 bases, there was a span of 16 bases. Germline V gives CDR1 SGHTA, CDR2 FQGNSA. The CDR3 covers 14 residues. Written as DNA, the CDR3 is TGTGCCAGCAGCCGCGCAGGGGTTTCTGATGGCTACACCTTC. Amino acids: CASSRAGVSDGYTF. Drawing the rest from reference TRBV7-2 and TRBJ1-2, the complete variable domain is GAGVSQSPSNKVTEKGKDVELRCDPISGHTALYWYRQSLGQGLEFLIYFQGNSAPDKSGLPSDRFSAERTGGSVSTLTIQRTQQEDSAVYLCASSRAGVSDGYTFGSGTRLTVV.

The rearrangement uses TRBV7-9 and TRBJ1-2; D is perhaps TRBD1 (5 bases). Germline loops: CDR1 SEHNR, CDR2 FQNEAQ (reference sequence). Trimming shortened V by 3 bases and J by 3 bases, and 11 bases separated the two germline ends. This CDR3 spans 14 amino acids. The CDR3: CASSLGGDDYGYTF. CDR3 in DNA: TGTGCCAGCAGCTTGGGGGGGGACGACTATGGCTACACCTTC.

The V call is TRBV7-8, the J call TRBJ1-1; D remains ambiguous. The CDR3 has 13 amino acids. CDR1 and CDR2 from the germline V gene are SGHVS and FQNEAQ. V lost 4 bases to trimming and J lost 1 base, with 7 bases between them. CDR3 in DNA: TGTGCCAGCAGCTCGACACGGAACACTGAAGCTTTCTTT. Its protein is CASSSTRNTEAFF.

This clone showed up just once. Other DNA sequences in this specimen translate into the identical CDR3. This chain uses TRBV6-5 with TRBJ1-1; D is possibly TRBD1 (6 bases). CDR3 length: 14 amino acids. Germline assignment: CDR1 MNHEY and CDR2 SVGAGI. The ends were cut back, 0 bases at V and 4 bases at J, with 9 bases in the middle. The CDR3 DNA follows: TGTGCCAGCAGTTACTCGAGGGGGGGCACTGAAGCTTTCTTT. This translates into CASSYSRGGTEAFF.

CDR3 protein: CASSLEFRPGNTIYF. As DNA, the CDR3 is TGTGCCAGCAGCTTAGAATTCAGGCCTGGAAACACCATATATTTT. This chain links TRBV7-2 with TRBJ1-3, with D hard to call. Germline V CDR1 and CDR2: SGHTA, FQGNSA. CDR3 size: 15 residues. V dropped 1 base and J dropped 2 bases, with 9 bases sitting between them. Full variable domain (missing parts from reference TRBV7-2 and TRBJ1-3): GAGVSQSPSNKVTEKGKDVELRCDPISGHTALYWYRQSLGQGLEFLIYFQGNSAPDKSGLPSDRFSAERTGGSVSTLTIQRTQQEDSAVYLCASSLEFRPGNTIYFGEGSWLTVV.

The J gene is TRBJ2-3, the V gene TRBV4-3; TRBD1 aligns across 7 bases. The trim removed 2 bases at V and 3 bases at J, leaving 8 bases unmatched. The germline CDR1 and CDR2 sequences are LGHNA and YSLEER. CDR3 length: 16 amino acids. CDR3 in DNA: TGCGCCAGCAGCCAACAGACAGGGTTGAGGACAGATACGCAGTATTTT. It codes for CASSQQTGLRTDTQYF.

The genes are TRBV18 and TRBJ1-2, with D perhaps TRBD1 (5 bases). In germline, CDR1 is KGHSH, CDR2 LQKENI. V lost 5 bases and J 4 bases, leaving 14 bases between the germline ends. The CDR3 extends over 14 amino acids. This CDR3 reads CASSFDREPYGYTF. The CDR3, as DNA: TGTGCCAGCTCATTCGACAGAGAACCCTATGGCTACACCTTC.

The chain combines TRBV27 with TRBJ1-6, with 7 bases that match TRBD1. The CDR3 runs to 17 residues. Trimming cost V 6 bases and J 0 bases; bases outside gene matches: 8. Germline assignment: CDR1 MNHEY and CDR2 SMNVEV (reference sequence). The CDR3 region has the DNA TGTGCCAGCAGCCCGACAGGGCTTAGCTCCTATAATTCACCCCTCCACTTT. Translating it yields CASSPTGLSSYNSPLHF.

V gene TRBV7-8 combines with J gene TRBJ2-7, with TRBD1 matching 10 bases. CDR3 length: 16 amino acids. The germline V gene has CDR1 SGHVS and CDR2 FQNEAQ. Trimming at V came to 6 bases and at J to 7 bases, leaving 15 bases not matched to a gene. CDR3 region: CASSSRPRDRGREQYF. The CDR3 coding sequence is TGTGCCAGCAGTTCTCGGCCCCGGGACAGGGGTCGGGAGCAGTACTTC.

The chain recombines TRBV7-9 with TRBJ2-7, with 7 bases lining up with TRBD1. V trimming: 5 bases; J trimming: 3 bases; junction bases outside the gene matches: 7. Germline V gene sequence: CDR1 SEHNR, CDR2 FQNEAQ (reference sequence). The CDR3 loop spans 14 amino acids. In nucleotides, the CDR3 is TGTGCCAGCAGCCCCAGGGGGACAGACTACGAGCAGTACTTC. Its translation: CASSPRGTDYEQYF.

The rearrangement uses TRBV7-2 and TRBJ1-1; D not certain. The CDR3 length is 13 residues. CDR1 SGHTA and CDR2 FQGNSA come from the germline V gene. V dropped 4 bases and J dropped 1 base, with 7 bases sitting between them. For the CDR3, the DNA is TGTGCCAGCAGCTCACAGTCGAACACTGAAGCTTTCTTT. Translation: CASSSQSNTEAFF.

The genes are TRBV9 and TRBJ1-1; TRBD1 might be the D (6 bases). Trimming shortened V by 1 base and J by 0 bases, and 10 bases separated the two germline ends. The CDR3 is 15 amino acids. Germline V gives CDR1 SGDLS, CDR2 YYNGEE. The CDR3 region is CASSVTAGVNTEAFF. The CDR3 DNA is TGTGCCAGCAGCGTAACGGCAGGGGTGAACACTGAAGCTTTCTTT. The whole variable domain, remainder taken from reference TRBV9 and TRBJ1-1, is DSGVTQTPKHLITATGQRVTLRCSPRSGDLSVYWYQQSLDQGLQFLIQYYNGEERAKGNILERFSAQQFPDLHSELNLSSLELGDSALYFCASSVTAGVNTEAFFGQGTRLTVV.

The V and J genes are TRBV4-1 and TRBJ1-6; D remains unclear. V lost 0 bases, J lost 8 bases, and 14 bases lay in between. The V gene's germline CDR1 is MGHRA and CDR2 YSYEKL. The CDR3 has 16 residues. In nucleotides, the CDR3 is TGCGCCAGCAGCCAAGATATTGGCAGGTGGGATTCACCCCTCCACTTT. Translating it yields CASSQDIGRWDSPLHF.

CDR3 sequence (DNA): TGTGCCAGCAGTGGCCCCGGGACTAGCGGGGGGGAGATCGCCTACGAGCAGTACTTC. Its protein product is CASSGPGTSGGEIAYEQYF. The chain employs TRBV6-1 and TRBJ2-7, with 16 bases aligning to TRBD2. This CDR3 comprises 19 residues. Germline trimming cut 4 bases from V and 2 bases from J; bases unmatched to any gene: 11. Germline CDR1 MNHNS, CDR2 SASEGT.

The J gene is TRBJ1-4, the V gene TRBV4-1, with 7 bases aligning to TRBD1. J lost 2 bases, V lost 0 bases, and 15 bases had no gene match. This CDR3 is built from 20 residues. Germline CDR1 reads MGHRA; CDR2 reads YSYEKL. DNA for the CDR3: TGCGCCAGCAGCCAAGACTACCGTGCCTCAACAGGGGCCACTAATGAAAAACTGTTTTTT. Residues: CASSQDYRASTGATNEKLFF.